What follows describes a single T cell receptor (beta chain). The data belong to a study of blood T cell repertoires in COVID-19. Study-wide background: PBMCs, B-cell-depleted T cells, or T cells provided the cDNA or gDNA that made up the material.

Trimming left V 5 bases short and J 3 bases short, with 14 bases between. The length of the CDR3 is 15 residues. CDR1 is SGHNT, CDR2 YYREEE, per germline (reference sequence). The data were produced by immunoSEQ multiplex PCR, yet TCRdb's version contains in-frame clones alone and is incomplete. The sample holds about 250,000 clones, around 80% seen once. Sample: peripheral blood. The clonotype was recovered from a man between 35 and 55 years old with active or convalescent COVID-19. The chain has TRBV5-4 and TRBJ1-4; tentative D call: TRBD1 (5 bases). DNA of the CDR3: TGTGCCAGCAGTTCCGGAGGGGTGGCTAATGAAAAACTGTTTTTT. It codes for CASSSGGVANEKLFF.